A selection of T cell receptor beta chains follows, all from one sample in a study of T cell responses to AZD1222 COVID-19 vaccine. The table came from immunoSEQ multiplex PCR; TCRdb's copy has only in-frame clones and leaves some out. The sample lists over 130,000 clones; 85% to 90% were seen once. The specimen comprised peripheral blood, sampled on day 0 of AZD1222 vaccination. The receptors stem from an adult in good health. Both conserved end residues are trimmed from each CDR3.

v_gene	j_gene	CDR3aa
TRBV19	TRBJ2-7	ASNGGRTPPYEQY
TRBV5-1	TRBJ2-7	ASSLGSFGVEQY
TRBV6-5	TRBJ2-1	ASSYSGTSNEQF
TRBV5-1	TRBJ1-5	ASSPGGVNQPQH
TRBV7-8	TRBJ1-1	ASSLSISGPEAF
TRBV7-2	TRBJ2-7	ASRLDFATYEQY
TRBV30	TRBJ2-7	AWSRQGRDEQY
TRBV9	TRBJ1-1	ASSVGVGGMNTEAF
TRBV4-3	TRBJ2-1	ASSPAGGSVLQF
TRBV4-2	TRBJ1-6	ASSRRDGENSPLH
TRBV29-1	TRBJ2-7	STRSTGEQY
TRBV7-9	TRBJ1-1	ASSKRRAVARMNTEAF
TRBV7-6	TRBJ2-3	ASRDLAGAYTDTQY
TRBV18	TRBJ1-1	ASSPRRSSMNTEAF
TRBV30	TRBJ2-7	AWTWQGNEQY
TRBV4-2	TRBJ2-3	ASSQDATSGGSTIRDTQY
TRBV2	TRBJ2-7	ASASGSTYEQY
TRBV7-9	TRBJ2-5	ASSAFQETQY